The sample holds one count of the clone carrying this TCR beta chain. As handled by the study authors: The authors estimated nucleated cell counts from reference gene primer amplification. Profiling relied on immunoSEQ multiplex PCR, and the TCRdb table lists in-frame clones only, not all of them. For V, J and clone size, that table is used; D and trimming come from the DNA. The table records under 250,000 clones, almost 85% of them present only once. The data were taken from a study of blood T cell repertoires in COVID-19. At the level of the study: Samples representing acute and convalescent COVID-19 were sourced from the United States, Italy and Spain. The analysed material was cDNA or gDNA that came from T cells, B-cell-depleted T cells, or PBMCs.

Trimming cost V 6 bases and J 1 base; bases outside gene matches: 2. The CDR3 has 13 amino acids. The rearrangement joins TRBV12-3 or TRBV12-4 to TRBJ1-1, with 7 bases that match TRBD1. This clonotype was sampled from a woman aged 50 to 60 with active or convalescent COVID-19. The sample taken for sequencing was peripheral blood. CDR3 loop: CASRGQPNTEAFF. CDR3 coding DNA: TGTGCCAGCAGGGGACAGCCGAACACTGAAGCTTTCTTT.